One sample yielded the 11 T cell receptor beta chains listed below, sequenced in a study of T-cell memory formation after mild COVID-19. TCRdb fed the 5' RACE reads into MiXCR, producing one record per CDR3 protein. The sample consists of approximately 230,000 distinct CDR3 sequences, less than 20% of them appearing once. Sample: PBMCs or a T cell subset sorted from them (not recorded which). The receptor set was obtained from a man in his late teens or twenties who had mild COVID-19 (a few samples of this study predate the infection). Cell type and time point are not known.

The V and J genes are TRBV7-9 and TRBJ2-1; D may be TRBD1 (5 bases). The V gene's germline CDR1 is SEHNR and CDR2 FQNEAQ (reference sequence). Trimming took off 6 bases at V and 9 bases at J, with 27 bases between the two ends. CDR3 length: 17 residues. The CDR3 region is CASSHSGFSFGAPEQFF. The CDR3 coding sequence is TGTGCCAGCAGTCATTCAGGGTTTTCTTTTGGGGCTCCTGAGCAGTTCTTC. Full variable domain (missing parts from reference TRBV7-9 and TRBJ2-1): DTGVSQNPRHKITKRGQNVTFRCDPISEHNRLYWYRQTLGQGPEFLTYFQNEAQLEKSRLLSDRFSAERPKGSFSTLEIQRTEQGDSAMYLCASSHSGFSFGAPEQFFGPGTRLTVL.

This clonotype appeared a few times. This chain links TRBV24-1 with TRBJ2-5, with a tentative D call TRBD1 (5 bases). The V end lost 3 bases, the J end lost 5 bases, and 9 bases lay between the germline ends. This CDR3 is 13 amino acids long. Looked up from germline, CDR1 is KGHDR and CDR2 is SFDVKD. For the CDR3, the DNA is TGTGCCACCAGTGATGCAGGGCTGGAGACCCAGTACTTC. Its protein product is CATSDAGLETQYF.

This clonotype was counted a few times. V is TRBV7-2 and J is TRBJ2-7; perhaps TRBD2 as D (6 bases). Trimming took 0 bases from V and 2 from J, leaving 14 bases between them. In germline, CDR1 is SGHTA, CDR2 FQGNSA. The CDR3 extends over 16 amino acids. As DNA, the CDR3 is TGTGCCAGCAGCTTAGCGGTTGGTAGCGGAACCTACGAGCAGTACTTC. This codes for CASSLAVGSGTYEQYF.

This clonotype was picked up many times. The chain carries TRBV5-1 and TRBJ2-3; D gene ambiguous. From germline, CDR1 is SGHRS and CDR2 YFSETQ. Trimming took 0 bases from V and 1 from J, leaving 9 bases between them. The CDR3 totals 15 residues. CDR3 loop: CASSLVSTGTDTQYF. CDR3 nucleotides: TGCGCCAGCAGCTTGGTATCAACTGGCACAGATACGCAGTATTTT. The full variable domain, with the rest looked up from reference TRBV5-1 and TRBJ2-3, is KAGVTQTPRYLIKTRGQQVTLSCSPISGHRSVSWYQQTPGQGLQFLFEYFSETQRNKGNFPGRFSGRQFSNSRSEMNVSTLELGDSALYLCASSLVSTGTDTQYFGPGTRLTVL.

The chain recombines TRBV20-1 with TRBJ2-1; 11 bases align to TRBD2. CDR1 is DFQATT and CDR2 is SNEGSKA in the germline V gene (reference sequence). Trimming removed 7 bases from V and 5 bases from J; junction bases left unmatched: 7. CDR3 size: 14 residues. Written as DNA, the CDR3 is TGCAGTGTTTTAGCGGGGGGGCCTGACAATGAGCAGTTCTTC. It codes for CSVLAGGPDNEQFF.

CDR3 sequence (DNA): TGTGCCAGCAGCGAAACTTCCGGGACAGGGGTTTTTCAGCCCCAGCATTTT. It translates to CASSETSGTGVFQPQHF. The J gene is TRBJ1-5, the V gene TRBV6-2 or TRBV6-3; 10 bases fit TRBD1. The CDR3 length is 17 residues. With V trimmed by 6 bases and J by 6 bases, 14 bases remained unmatched. Germline V gene sequence: CDR1 MNHEY, CDR2 SVGEGT.

This clonotype occurred many times. CDR3 loop: CASSPGLAGQETQYF. The CDR3 DNA follows: TGCGCCAGCAGCCCCGGACTAGCGGGGCAAGAGACCCAGTACTTC. V is TRBV5-1 and J is TRBJ2-5, with 12 bases that match TRBD2. CDR1 is SGHRS and CDR2 is YFSETQ in the germline V gene. V was clipped by 4 bases and J by 2 bases; unmatched bases: 3. The CDR3 consists of 15 residues. Filled out from reference TRBV5-1 and TRBJ2-5, the complete variable domain reads KAGVTQTPRYLIKTRGQQVTLSCSPISGHRSVSWYQQTPGQGLQFLFEYFSETQRNKGNFPGRFSGRQFSNSRSEMNVSTLELGDSALYLCASSPGLAGQETQYFGPGTRLLVL.

The chain carries TRBV7-2 and TRBJ1-1, with D unclear. Germline assignment: CDR1 SGHTA and CDR2 FQGNSA. This CDR3 is built from 14 residues. The ends were cut back, 5 bases at V and 8 bases at J, with 18 bases in the middle. The CDR3 nucleotides read TGTGCCAGCAGCCCCGGACGGGGTATGGGCGAAGCTTTCTTT. This translates into CASSPGRGMGEAFF. The full variable domain, its missing parts supplied by reference TRBV7-2 and TRBJ1-1, is GAGVSQSPSNKVTEKGKDVELRCDPISGHTALYWYRQSLGQGLEFLIYFQGNSAPDKSGLPSDRFSAERTGGSVSTLTIQRTQQEDSAVYLCASSPGRGMGEAFFGQGTRLTVV.

A few counts support this clonotype. This rearrangement joins TRBV7-8 to TRBJ2-3, with 9 bases aligning to TRBD2. CDR3 size: 16 residues. Per germline, CDR1 SGHVS and CDR2 FQNEAQ. The ends lost 4 bases at V and 1 base at J; junction bases unmatched: 6. DNA for the CDR3: TGTGCCAGCAGCTCTTTAGCGGGGGAGGGCACAGATACGCAGTATTTT. It codes for CASSSLAGEGTDTQYF.

The rearrangement uses TRBV6-2 or TRBV6-3 and TRBJ1-5; tentative D call: TRBD1 (5 bases). The CDR3 loop spans 14 amino acids. Trimming cost V 6 bases and J 1 base, with 10 bases left between them. CDR1 is MNHEY and CDR2 is SVGEGT in the germline V gene. The CDR3 sequence is CASSPRTSNQPQHF. The CDR3 DNA follows: TGTGCCAGCAGCCCAAGGACAAGCAATCAGCCCCAGCATTTT.

The rearrangement links TRBV5-1 to TRBJ2-3; TRBD1 agrees at 8 bases. The V and J ends lost 0 bases and 5 bases, in that order; junction bases with no gene match: 5. This CDR3 is built from 15 residues. The V gene's germline CDR1 is SGHRS and CDR2 YFSETQ. CDR3 residues: CASSLGQGAGDTQYF. In nucleotides, the CDR3 is TGCGCCAGCAGCTTGGGGCAGGGGGCTGGAGATACGCAGTATTTT.